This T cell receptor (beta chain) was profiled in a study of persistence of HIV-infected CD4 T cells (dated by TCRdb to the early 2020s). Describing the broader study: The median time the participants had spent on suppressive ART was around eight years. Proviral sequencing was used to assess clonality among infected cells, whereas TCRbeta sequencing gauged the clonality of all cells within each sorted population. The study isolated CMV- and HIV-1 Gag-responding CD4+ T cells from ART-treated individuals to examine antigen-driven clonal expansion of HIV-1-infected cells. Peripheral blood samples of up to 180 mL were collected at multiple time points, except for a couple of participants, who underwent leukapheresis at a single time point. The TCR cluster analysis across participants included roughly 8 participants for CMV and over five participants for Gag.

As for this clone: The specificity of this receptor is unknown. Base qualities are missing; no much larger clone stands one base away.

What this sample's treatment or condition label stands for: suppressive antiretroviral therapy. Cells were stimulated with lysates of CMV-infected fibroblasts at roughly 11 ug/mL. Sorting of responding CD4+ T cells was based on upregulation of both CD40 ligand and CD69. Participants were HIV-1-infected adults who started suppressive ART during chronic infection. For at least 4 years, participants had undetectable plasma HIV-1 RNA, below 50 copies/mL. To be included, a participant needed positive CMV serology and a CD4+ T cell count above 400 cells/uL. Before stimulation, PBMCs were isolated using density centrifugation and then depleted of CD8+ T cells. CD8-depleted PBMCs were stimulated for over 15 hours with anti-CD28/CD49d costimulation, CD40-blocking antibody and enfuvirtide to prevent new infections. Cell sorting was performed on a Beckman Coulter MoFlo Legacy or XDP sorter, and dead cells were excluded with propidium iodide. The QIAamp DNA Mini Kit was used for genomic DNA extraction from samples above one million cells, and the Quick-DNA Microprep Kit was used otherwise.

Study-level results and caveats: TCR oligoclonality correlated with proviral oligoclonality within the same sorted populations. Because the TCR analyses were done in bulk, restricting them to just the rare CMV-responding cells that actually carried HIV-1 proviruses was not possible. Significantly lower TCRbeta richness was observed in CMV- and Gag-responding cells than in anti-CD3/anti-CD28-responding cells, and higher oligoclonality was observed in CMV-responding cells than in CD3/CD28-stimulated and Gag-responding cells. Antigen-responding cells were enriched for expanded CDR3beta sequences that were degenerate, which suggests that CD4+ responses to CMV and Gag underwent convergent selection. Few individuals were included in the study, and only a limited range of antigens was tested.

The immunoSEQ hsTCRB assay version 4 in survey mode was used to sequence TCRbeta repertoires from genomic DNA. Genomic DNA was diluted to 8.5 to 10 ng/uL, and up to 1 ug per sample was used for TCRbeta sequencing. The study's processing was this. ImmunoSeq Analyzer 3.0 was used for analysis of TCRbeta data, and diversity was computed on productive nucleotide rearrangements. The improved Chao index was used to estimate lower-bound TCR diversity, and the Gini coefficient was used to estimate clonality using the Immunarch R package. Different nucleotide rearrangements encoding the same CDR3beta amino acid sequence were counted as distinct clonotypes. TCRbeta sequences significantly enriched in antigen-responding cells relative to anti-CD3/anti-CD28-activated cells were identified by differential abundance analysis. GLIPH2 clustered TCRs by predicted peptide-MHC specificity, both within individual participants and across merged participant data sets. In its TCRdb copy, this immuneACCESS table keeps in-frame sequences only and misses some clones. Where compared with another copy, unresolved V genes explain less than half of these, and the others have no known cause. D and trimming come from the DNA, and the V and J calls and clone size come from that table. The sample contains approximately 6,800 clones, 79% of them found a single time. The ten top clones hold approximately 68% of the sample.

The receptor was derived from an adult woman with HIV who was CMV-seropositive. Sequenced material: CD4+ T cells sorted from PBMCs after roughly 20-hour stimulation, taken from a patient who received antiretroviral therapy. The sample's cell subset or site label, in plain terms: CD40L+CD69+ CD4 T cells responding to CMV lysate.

The CDR3 in this case is CASSLNPGAVSGELFF. The DNA sequence reads TGTGCCAGCAGCTTAAATCCGGGAGCGGTCTCCGGGGAGCTGTTTTTT. The chain is encoded by TRBV7-3 joined to TRBJ2-2, and the D gene may be TRBD2, 6 bases matching. V drops 1 base and J drops 6 bases, leaving 15 bases in between. From a lookup of the germline V gene, CDR1 and CDR2 are SGHTA and FQGTGA. Including the terminal cysteine and phenylalanine, the CDR3 comprises 16 residues. Only the CDR3 part of the read is kept: 48 bases, read in frame from the first base.